The next 25 T cell receptor beta chains were all read from a single sample in a study of tumor-infiltrating lymphocytes in primary liver carcinoma. Scientists recovered RNA and DNA together from roughly 18-30 mg of unsorted bulk tissue. Constant-region priming of 500 ng total RNA yielded TCR beta cDNA. The TCR beta library was amplified through three nested multiplex PCR rounds in a modified ARM-PCR procedure. TRBV1-TRBV30 forward and Cbeta reverse primers drove the first two roughly 10-cycle rounds. TCRdb recomputed calls from the multiplex PCR reads with MiXCR, one row per CDR3 protein. The sample lists around 47,000 distinct CDR3 sequences, approximately 73% occurring once. Input material: liver tumor tissue from sampling region 2. The sample's subset: tumor region T2, inferior pole. These receptors came from a man aged 40-55 years with primary liver carcinoma and hepatitis B virus infection.

As concerns this clonotype: This sequence may be a read error, since a much larger clone differs from it by one base. This chain connects TRBV7-2 to TRBJ2-1; D remains ambiguous. Trimming left V 7 bases short and J 10 bases short, with 14 bases between. Per the germline V gene, CDR1 is SGHTA and CDR2 is FQGNSA. The CDR3 is made up of 12 amino acids. CDR3 loop: CASTHTVREQFF. CDR3 nucleotide sequence: TGTGCCAGCACCCACACCGTGCGGGAGCAGTTCTTC.

With respect to this clonotype: Sequence at one end of the junction differs from germline and may be a read error. The chain has TRBV11-2 and TRBJ2-1; D gene uncertain. The length of the CDR3 is 11 residues. In germline, CDR1 is SGHAT, CDR2 FQNNGV. This chain's CDR3 is CASSLNANEQF. The DNA for the CDR3 is TGTGCCAGCAGCTTAAATGCCAATGAGCAGTTC.

This rearrangement joins TRBV9 to TRBJ2-2, with 11 bases matching TRBD2. Germline trimming cut 3 bases from V and 4 bases from J; bases unmatched to any gene: 11. This CDR3 contains 18 residues. Germline lookup yields CDR1 SGDLS and CDR2 YYNGEE. This CDR3 is CASSAPLAGGSRTGELFF. The CDR3 DNA follows: TGTGCCAGCAGCGCCCCCCTAGCGGGGGGTTCCCGCACCGGGGAGCTGTTTTTT.

This clonotype occurred a few times. This clone may be a read error of a much larger clone one base away. V and J are TRBV24-1 and TRBJ2-7; weak D call: TRBD2 (6 bases). This CDR3 has 12 amino acids. Germline-derived CDR1 and CDR2 are KGHDR and SFDVKD. The V end was cut by 5 bases, the J end by 5 bases, with 9 bases between. CDR3 protein: CATSAGVDEQYF. CDR3 DNA: TGTGCCACCAGTGCGGGAGTCGACGAGCAGTACTTC.

A note on this clonotype: The final CDR3 position lacks the conserved phenylalanine or tryptophan, pointing to a likely read error. This chain links TRBV6-5 with TRBJ1-5; D unclear. The ends were cut back, 0 bases at V and 0 bases at J, with 6 bases in the middle. This CDR3 spans 15 amino acids. Germline V CDR1 and CDR2: MNHEY, SVGAGI. DNA of the CDR3: TGTGCCAGCAGTTACTCGTTGTGTAGCAATCAGCCCCAGCATTTA. Amino acids: CASSYSLCSNQPQHL.

This clonotype was recorded a few times. The junction differs from germline at one of its ends, possibly a read error. The J gene is TRBJ2-2, the V gene TRBV5-4; 8 bases match TRBD2. This CDR3 spans 17 amino acids. Looked up from germline, CDR1 is SGHNT and CDR2 is YYREEE (reference sequence). The CDR3: CASMGGFSGTNTGVLFF. DNA for the CDR3: TGCGCCAGCATGGGGGGATTTAGCGGGACCAACACCGGGGTGCTGTTTTTT.

In regard to this clonotype: Germline and junction disagree at one end, which may indicate a read error. This chain connects TRBV29-1 to TRBJ1-1, with D possibly matching TRBD1 (6 bases). This CDR3 contains 12 residues. The germline gives CDR1 SQVTM, CDR2 ANQGSEA. CDR3 loop: CSVESGVTEASF. DNA of the CDR3: TGCAGCGTTGAATCAGGGGTTACTGAAGCTTCCTTT.

The chain uses TRBV6-2 or TRBV6-3 and TRBJ2-1, with D uncertain. Deletions cut 4 bases from V and 12 bases from J, with 19 bases between. The CDR3 sequence is 14 residues long. Germline values: CDR1 MNHEY, CDR2 SVGEGT. CDR3 in DNA: TGTGCCAGCAGTTGCTCGCGCCATGAGCCTCTGCAGTTCTTC. Protein: CASSCSRHEPLQFF.

As regards this clonotype: This CDR3 is missing its conserved last phenylalanine or tryptophan, likely due to a read error. The chain combines TRBV12-3 or TRBV12-4 with TRBJ1-1, with 7 bases lining up with TRBD1. V lost 7 bases and J lost 4; bases outside the gene matches: 9. The CDR3 extends over 14 amino acids. This chain's CDR3 is CASTLGQEITEAFI. CDR3 nucleotide sequence: TGTGCCAGCACCCTAGGACAGGAGATCACTGAAGCTTTCATT.

As for this clonotype: A junction boundary mismatches the germline segment, possibly from a read error. The CDR3 DNA sequence: TGCGCCAGCAGCCAGGGGGTCAATAGCAATCAGCCCCAGTACTTT. Its translation: CASSQGVNSNQPQYF. The chain uses TRBV4-1 and TRBJ1-5; possible D gene TRBD1, 5 bases. Per germline, CDR1 MGHRA and CDR2 YSYEKL. CDR3 length equals 15 residues.

For this clonotype: Germline and junction disagree at one end, which may indicate a read error. The chain employs TRBV4-3 and TRBJ2-1; 7 nucleotides agree with TRBD1. Germline values: CDR1 LGHNA, CDR2 YSLEER. CDR3 length equals 15 residues. CDR3 sequence: CASSRFQGVSDEQFF. In DNA form, the CDR3 reads TGCGCCAGCAGCCGATTTCAGGGGGTTAGCGATGAGCAATTCTTC.

There are many counts of this clonotype. The chain couples TRBV29-1 to TRBJ2-7; 7 bases align to TRBD1. Germline CDR1 reads SQVTM; CDR2 reads ANQGSEA. The CDR3 extends over 16 amino acids. V was pared by 4 bases and J by 4 bases, with 16 bases of the junction left unmatched. The CDR3 bases are TGCAGCGTTGCAACGGGACAGACAAGCCGTCCTTACGAGCAGTACTTC. Protein sequence: CSVATGQTSRPYEQYF.

Of note for this clonotype: One base away lies a much larger clone, so this may be a sequencing read error. The CDR3 carries no conserved terminal phenylalanine or tryptophan, so it likely arises from a read error. V and J are TRBV7-9 and TRBJ2-1, with TRBD2 matching over 11 bases. The germline V gene has CDR1 SEHNR and CDR2 FQNEAQ (reference sequence). The V segment lost 1 base and the J segment 5 bases; nucleotides outside the gene matches: 4. The CDR3 spans 16 residues. CDR3 nucleotide sequence: TGTGCCAGCAGCTTAGTCACTAGCGGGAGAAACAATGAGCAGTTCCTC. Amino acids: CASSLVTSGRNNEQFL.

A remark on this clonotype: One junction end disagrees with the germline gene, perhaps due to a read error. The J gene is TRBJ2-5, the V gene TRBV4-1; D is unresolved. The CDR3 loop spans 12 amino acids. Looked up from germline, CDR1 is MGHRA and CDR2 is YSYEKL. CDR3 in DNA: TGCGCCAGCAGCCAACCTCAAGAGGCCCAGTGCTTC. Translating it yields CASSQPQEAQCF.

Note on this clonotype: As the CDR3 is not closed by the conserved phenylalanine or tryptophan, this likely results from a read error. The chain links TRBV12-3 or TRBV12-4 to TRBJ2-1; D is perhaps TRBD2 (6 bases). The length of the CDR3 is 14 residues. The ends were cut back, 7 bases at V and 10 bases at J, with 20 bases in the middle. This chain's CDR3 is CASIRDLSQLEQFI. Here the CDR3 DNA reads TGTGCCAGCATCCGGGACTTGTCCCAATTGGAGCAGTTCATC.

This clonotype was observed many times. The J gene is TRBJ2-1, the V gene TRBV10-3; 9 bases fit TRBD2. The germline V gene encodes CDR1 ENHRY and CDR2 SYGVKD. This CDR3 comprises 14 residues. The J segment lost 8 bases and the V segment lost 10 bases, leaving 12 bases of the junction unmatched. DNA for the CDR3: TGTGCCACTACCTCTGGGACTAGCTTCCATGAGCAGTTCTTC. Translation gives CATTSGTSFHEQFF.

Comment on this clonotype: Germline and junction disagree at one end, which may indicate a read error. The chain couples TRBV12-3 or TRBV12-4 to TRBJ2-3; 8 bases map to TRBD2. The CDR3 runs 14 residues. As DNA, the CDR3 is TGCGCCAACAGTCCTAGCGGGTCTACAGATACGCGGTATTTT. It is translated as CANSPSGSTDTRYF.

This clonotype was observed a single time. A clone one base away is much larger, so this may be a read error. The rearrangement links TRBV6-1 to TRBJ2-1; D is uncertain. Trimming cost V 7 bases and J 9 bases, with 19 bases left between them. CDR1 MNHNS and CDR2 SASEGT come from the germline V gene. The CDR3 runs to 14 residues. The CDR3: CASIPQPVFGEQFF. The CDR3 DNA reads TGTGCCAGCATCCCTCAACCGGTGTTCGGTGAGCAGTTCTTC.

This clonotype has only one observation. The junction and the germline gene differ at one end; a read error may be behind it. The CDR3 bases are TGTGCCAGCAGTCAAACAGATACACAGTGTTTT. Its protein product is CASSQTDTQCF. The chain joins TRBV6-1 to TRBJ2-3, with unresolved D. Germline CDR1 and CDR2: MNHNS and SASEGT. This CDR3 has 11 amino acids.

This clonotype was counted ten times or more. This may stem from a read error, because a much larger clone lies one nucleotide away. The chain recombines TRBV6-1 with TRBJ2-7, with D perhaps matching TRBD1 (5 bases). Germline loops: CDR1 MNHNS, CDR2 SASEGT. The CDR3 has 12 amino acids. In DNA form, the CDR3 reads TGTGCCAGCAGTAGGGGTGTCTACGGGCAGTACTTC. Amino acids: CASSRGVYGQYF.

For this clonotype: A junction end diverges from the germline sequence, so it may reflect a read error. The J gene is TRBJ2-7, the V gene TRBV12-3 or TRBV12-4; 7 bases match TRBD1. The CDR3 runs to 14 residues. The CDR3 protein is CASTPGTEEHEQYF. CDR3 coding DNA: TGTGCCAGCACCCCCGGGACAGAAGAACACGAACAGTACTTC.

Notes on this clonotype: Since the CDR3 does not end with the conserved phenylalanine or tryptophan, this likely comes from a read error. The rearrangement joins TRBV11-3 to TRBJ2-1, with D perhaps TRBD2 (6 bases). The CDR3 is made up of 14 amino acids. Germline loops: CDR1 SGHNT, CDR2 YENEEA. Written as DNA, the CDR3 is TGCGTCAGCAACTTGGGAGGTGGGAATGGTGAGCAGTTCTCC. It translates to CVSNLGGGNGEQFS.

As for this clonotype: The junction departs from the called germline gene at one end, perhaps through a read error. The J gene is TRBJ1-5, the V gene TRBV20-1, with D perhaps matching TRBD1 (6 bases). Germline CDR1 DFQATT, CDR2 SNEGSKA (reference sequence). The CDR3 is 16 amino acids. CDR3: CSAREQGCGGNQPRHF. The CDR3 nucleotides are TGCAGTGCTAGAGAACAGGGATGCGGCGGAAATCAGCCCCGGCATTTT.

As to this clonotype: The junction does not match germline at one end; this may be a read error. This chain connects TRBV12-3 or TRBV12-4 to TRBJ1-2; 7 bases agree with TRBD1. CDR3 length: 12 amino acids. CDR3 sequence: CASNIGGYGYTF. CDR3 in DNA: TGTGCCAGCAACATAGGGGGCTACGGCTACACATTC.

On this clonotype itself: The junction departs from germline at one end; a sequencing error may be responsible. The rearrangement links TRBV11-2 to TRBJ1-5; a possible D gene is TRBD1 (5 bases). The CDR3 spans 15 residues. In germline, CDR1 is SGHAT, CDR2 FQNNGV. The CDR3 sequence: CASSFAGSGNQPQHF. DNA for the CDR3: TGTGCCAGCAGCTTTGCAGGGAGCGGCAATCAGCCCCAACATTTT. Full variable domain (rest looked up from reference TRBV11-2 and TRBJ1-5): EAGVAQSPRYKIIEKRQSVAFWCNPISGHATLYWYQQILGQGPKLLIQFQNNGVVDDSQLPKDRFSAERLKGVDSTLKIQPAKLEDSAVYLCASSFAGSGNQPQHFGDGTRLSIL.